What follows are 29 T cell receptor beta chains derived from one specimen sequenced in a study of blood T cell repertoires in COVID-19. Some clones are missing from TCRdb's copy, which holds only in-frame ones; the method was immunoSEQ multiplex PCR. This table holds about 160,000 clones, approximately 90% found once. The sequencing input was peripheral blood. Receptor source: a man aged 18 to 30 with acute or convalescent COVID-19.

The chain links TRBV7-6 to TRBJ2-7; 7 nucleotides align to TRBD2. The CDR3 totals 15 residues. Per germline, CDR1 SGHVS and CDR2 FNYEAQ. With V trimmed by 4 bases and J by 5 bases, 11 bases remained unmatched. CDR3 sequence reads: CASSSLSLTSDEQYF. DNA for the CDR3: TGTGCCAGCAGCTCCCTTTCACTTACTAGCGACGAGCAGTACTTC.

The chain employs TRBV3-1 (or the pseudogene TRBV3-2) and TRBJ2-7; 9 bases match TRBD1. The germline V gene has CDR1 LGHDT and CDR2 YNNKEL (reference sequence). With V trimmed by 4 bases and J by 5 bases, 9 bases remained unmatched. This CDR3 has 15 residues. CDR3 coding DNA: TGTGCCAGCAGCCGCTCCGGGACAGGGAACCACGAGCAGTACTTC. Translating it yields CASSRSGTGNHEQYF.

The V and J genes are TRBV27 and TRBJ1-3, with 7 nucleotides matching TRBD1. V lost 4 bases and J lost 1; bases outside the gene matches: 1. Germline V gene data show CDR1 as MNHEY and CDR2 as SMNVEV (reference sequence). This CDR3 region has 14 residues. DNA of the CDR3: TGTGCCAGCAGTTCGGGACAGTCTGGAAACACCATATATTTT. Protein: CASSSGQSGNTIYF.

The CDR3, as DNA: TGTGCTAGTGGACGGGACAGGGGAGTGAACACTGAAGCTTTCTTT. Translation: CASGRDRGVNTEAFF. The chain has TRBV12-5 and TRBJ1-1; 10 bases agree with TRBD1. Germline CDR1 and CDR2: LGHNT and FRNRAP. V lost 6 bases and J lost 0; bases outside the gene matches: 4. The CDR3 is 15 amino acids.

CDR3 nucleotides: TGTGCCAGCAGTTACTCGTTTCAGGGTGCGGCTTTCTTT. This gives the protein CASSYSFQGAAFF. The J gene is TRBJ1-1, the V gene TRBV6-5; D perhaps matches TRBD1 (5 bases). Germline V gene data show CDR1 as MNHEY and CDR2 as SVGAGI. The germline V and J ends were trimmed by 0 bases and 11 bases, with 13 bases remaining between them. There are 13 residues in the CDR3.

The gene calls are TRBV19 and TRBJ1-2; no clear D gene. Germline values: CDR1 LNHDA, CDR2 SQIVND (reference sequence). V shed 3 bases and J shed 4 bases, with 9 bases lying between them. CDR3 length equals 13 residues. Written as DNA, the CDR3 is TGTGCCAGTAGTATTTTTAGAACCTATGGCTACACCTTC. Protein sequence: CASSIFRTYGYTF.

V usage is TRBV5-1 and J usage is TRBJ1-5; 7 bases line up with TRBD1. Losses at the gene ends were 1 base for V and 6 bases for J; bases not matched to a gene: 4. The CDR3 extends over 14 amino acids. Germline V gene sequence: CDR1 SGHRS, CDR2 YFSETQ. CDR3 nucleotides: TGCGCCAGCAGCTTGACAGGGGAAGGTCAGCCCCAGCATTTT. Its translation is CASSLTGEGQPQHF.

The V call is TRBV2, the J call TRBJ1-1; a weak D match, TRBD1 (6 bases). Germline V gives CDR1 SNHLY, CDR2 FYNNEI. The CDR3 length is 15 residues. The germline V and J ends were trimmed by 7 bases and 5 bases, with 20 bases remaining between them. CDR3 in amino acids: CASTREAWGQTEAFF. CDR3 coding DNA: TGTGCCAGCACCAGAGAGGCTTGGGGGCAAACTGAAGCTTTCTTT.

The V gene is TRBV5-5, the J gene TRBJ1-5; D not certain. V was cut by 0 bases and J by 0 bases, with 10 bases left in between. CDR1 and CDR2 (germline): SGHKS, YYEKEE (reference sequence). This CDR3 region has 16 residues. The CDR3 DNA reads as TGTGCCAGCAGCTTGGTCGCAGGATATAGCAATCAGCCCCAGCATTTT. Its protein product is CASSLVAGYSNQPQHF.

The V and J genes are TRBV11-2 and TRBJ2-7; 12 positions agree with TRBD2. The CDR3 sequence is 15 residues long. The germline CDR1 and CDR2 sequences are SGHAT and FQNNGV. J was trimmed by 7 bases and V by 4 bases; bases with no gene match: 8. CDR3: CASSSLAGGPGEQYF. The CDR3 DNA reads TGTGCCAGCAGCTCCCTAGCGGGAGGGCCGGGAGAGCAGTACTTC.

The chain combines TRBV27 with TRBJ2-7; 10 bases align to TRBD1. Germline V lookup: CDR1 MNHEY, CDR2 SMNVEV (reference sequence). Trimming cost V 2 bases and J 2 bases; bases outside gene matches: 3. The length of the CDR3 is 15 residues. CDR3 nucleotides: TGTGCCAGCAGTTTAGGCGGGACAGGGGCCTACGAGCAGTACTTC. This encodes CASSLGGTGAYEQYF.

The V and J genes are TRBV13 and TRBJ1-2; the D gene is possibly TRBD1 (6 bases). Trimming stripped 0 bases from V and 4 bases from J, with 15 bases between. The germline V gene encodes CDR1 PRHDT and CDR2 FYEKMQ (reference sequence). The CDR3 is 16 amino acids. DNA for the CDR3: TGTGCCAGCAGCTTAGGCTGGAATGCAGGGGCCTATGGCTACACCTTC. It translates to CASSLGWNAGAYGYTF.

V usage is TRBV18 and J usage is TRBJ1-3; D not certain. This CDR3 contains 18 residues. Germline lookup yields CDR1 KGHSH and CDR2 LQKENI. V lost 2 bases and J 0 bases, leaving 17 bases between the germline ends. CDR3 loop: CASSPGPVQFISGNTIYF. Written as DNA, the CDR3 is TGTGCCAGCTCACCAGGGCCGGTGCAGTTTATCTCTGGAAACACCATATATTTT.

V is TRBV15 and J is TRBJ2-1, with 10 nucleotides matching TRBD2. The J segment lost 3 bases and the V segment lost 7 bases, leaving 3 bases of the junction unmatched. Germline V gene data show CDR1 as LNHNV and CDR2 as YYDKDF (reference sequence). CDR3 length: 14 amino acids. CDR3 sequence reads: CATTWTSGYNEQFF. The CDR3 DNA follows: TGTGCCACCACCTGGACTAGCGGCTACAATGAGCAGTTCTTC.

This chain connects TRBV20-1 to TRBJ2-3; TRBD1 might be the D (5 bases). The CDR3 is made up of 14 amino acids. Germline V gene lookup returns CDR1 DFQATT and CDR2 SNEGSKA (reference sequence). Trimming cost V 3 bases and J 5 bases, with 15 bases left between them. CDR3 DNA: TGCAGTGCTAGTGTGCCAAACAGGAAAGATACGCAGTATTTT. It is translated as CSASVPNRKDTQYF.

The chain links TRBV6-6 to TRBJ1-6; TRBD1 matches at 7 bases. With 6 bases clipped from V and 7 bases from J, the junction kept 12 bases outside the gene matches. The CDR3 totals 16 residues. Germline V lookup: CDR1 MNHNY, CDR2 SVGAGI (reference sequence). CDR3: CASSQRAGGLNSPLHF. The CDR3 bases are TGTGCCAGCAGCCAACGGGCAGGGGGGTTAAATTCACCCCTCCACTTT.

The chain couples TRBV6-6 to TRBJ1-5; perhaps TRBD1 as D (5 bases). Germline CDR1 and CDR2: MNHNY and SVGAGI (reference sequence). The V end was cut by 1 base, the J end by 4 bases, with 8 bases between. The length of the CDR3 is 14 residues. Here the CDR3 DNA reads TGTGCCAGCAGTTACTACGGACAAAATCAGCCCCAGCATTTT. Residues: CASSYYGQNQPQHF.

Of note for this clone: Other nucleotide sequences in the sample specify the same CDR3. The V call is TRBV18, the J call TRBJ2-3, with 9 positions matching TRBD2. The V and J ends lost 3 bases and 1 base, in that order; junction bases with no gene match: 2. Germline CDR1 and CDR2: KGHSH and LQKENI. The CDR3 has 15 amino acids. Here the CDR3 DNA reads TGTGCCAGCTCACCTCAGCGGGGGGGCACAGATACGCAGTATTTT. Translated: CASSPQRGGTDTQYF.

The J gene is TRBJ1-5, the V gene TRBV3-1 (or the pseudogene TRBV3-2); possibly TRBD1 for D (6 bases). Between the trimmed V and J ends, which lost 2 bases and 8 bases, there was a span of 22 bases. Germline assignment: CDR1 LGHDT and CDR2 YNNKEL (reference sequence). This CDR3 region has 17 residues. In nucleotides, the CDR3 is TGTGCCAGCAGCCAATCGTTCGGGGGAGGGGGGAGTAAGCCCCAGCATTTT. Amino acids: CASSQSFGGGGSKPQHF.

The rearrangement joins TRBV9 to TRBJ1-1; TRBD1 agrees at 9 bases. V was clipped by 2 bases and J by 2 bases; unmatched bases: 10. Germline CDR1 reads SGDLS; CDR2 reads YYNGEE. This CDR3 is built from 17 residues. CDR3 loop: CASSVDPGQGFNTEAFF. CDR3 in DNA: TGTGCCAGCAGCGTCGATCCGGGACAGGGATTCAACACTGAAGCTTTCTTT.

The chain links TRBV29-1 to TRBJ1-1, with a possible D match to TRBD1 (6 bases). Deletions cut 7 bases from V and 0 bases from J, with 15 bases between. The CDR3 totals 14 residues. Germline V gene data show CDR1 as SQVTM and CDR2 as ANQGSEA. CDR3 region: CSGSRGFMNTEAFF. DNA for the CDR3: TGCAGCGGTAGCAGGGGCTTCATGAACACTGAAGCTTTCTTT.

Here the CDR3 DNA reads TGTGCCAGCAGTGCGGGGGCGGGGGGTTCTTACACTGAAGCTTTCTTT. As protein: CASSAGAGGSYTEAFF. V is TRBV27 and J is TRBJ1-1; perhaps TRBD1 as D (6 bases). Germline V lookup: CDR1 MNHEY, CDR2 SMNVEV (reference sequence). There are 16 residues in the CDR3. The V and J ends lost 5 bases and 3 bases respectively, with 19 bases between them.

J is TRBJ1-6 and V is TRBV5-6; no reliable D call. This CDR3 is 14 amino acids long. Trimming cost V 0 bases and J 8 bases, with 9 bases left between them. The V gene's germline CDR1 is SGHDT and CDR2 YYEEEE. Here the CDR3 DNA reads TGTGCCAGCAGCTTGGGCGGAAAACATTCACCCCTCCACTTT. As protein: CASSLGGKHSPLHF.

The chain has TRBV2 and TRBJ2-7, with 7 bases lining up with TRBD1. The length of the CDR3 is 14 residues. Looked up from germline, CDR1 is SNHLY and CDR2 is FYNNEI. V shed 4 bases, J shed 0 bases, and the junction held 3 bases outside the gene matches. Here the CDR3 reads CASSGQGSSYEQYF. CDR3 bases: TGTGCCAGCAGTGGACAGGGAAGCTCCTACGAGCAGTACTTC.

CDR3 DNA sequence: TGTGCCAGCAGCTTATATAATGAAAAACTGTTTTTT. As protein: CASSLYNEKLFF. V usage is TRBV7-6 and J usage is TRBJ1-4; D is undetermined. Germline-derived CDR1 and CDR2 are SGHVS and FNYEAQ. This CDR3 spans 12 amino acids. Trimming left V 2 bases short and J 4 bases short, with 2 bases between.

The chain carries TRBV9 and TRBJ1-3, with 7 bases fitting TRBD1. Germline assignment: CDR1 SGDLS and CDR2 YYNGEE. CDR3 length: 15 amino acids. With 0 bases clipped from V and 5 bases from J, the junction kept 5 bases outside the gene matches. CDR3 sequence: CASSVVPGGRNTIYF. The CDR3 coding sequence is TGTGCCAGCAGCGTAGTTCCAGGGGGACGAAACACCATATATTTT.

V gene TRBV24-1 combines with J gene TRBJ1-3; weak D call: TRBD1 (6 bases). Germline loops: CDR1 KGHDR, CDR2 SFDVKD. Trimming cost V 9 bases and J 4 bases, with 15 bases left between them. The CDR3 sequence is 14 residues long. CDR3 amino acids: CATYYGTPGNTIYF. CDR3 in DNA: TGTGCCACCTATTACGGGACACCGGGAAACACCATATATTTT.

This rearrangement joins TRBV14 to TRBJ1-6; D remains ambiguous. This CDR3 comprises 16 residues. Germline CDR1 SGHDN, CDR2 FVKESK. The V gene lost 0 bases and the J gene lost 7 bases, with 13 bases spanning the gap. In DNA, the CDR3 is TGTGCCAGCAGCCAAGAAACCGACGTGGGCAATTCACCCCTCCACTTT. Protein sequence: CASSQETDVGNSPLHF.

This clone has only one observation. This chain uses TRBV5-4 with TRBJ1-2; possible D gene TRBD1, 6 bases. Germline V gene data show CDR1 as SGHNT and CDR2 as YYREEE (reference sequence). Trimming pared 0 bases from V and 8 bases from J, leaving 11 bases between. This CDR3 region has 13 residues. CDR3 DNA: TGTGCCAGCAGCTTGGTAGGGGGTGACGGCTACACCTTC. This translates into CASSLVGGDGYTF. Variable domain in full (rest from reference TRBV5-4 and TRBJ1-2): ETGVTQSPTHLIKTRGQQVTLRCSSQSGHNTVSWYQQALGQGPQFIFQYYREEENGRGNFPPRFSGLQFPNYSSELNVNALELDDSALYLCASSLVGGDGYTFGSGTRLTVV.